This T cell receptor (beta chain) was identified in a study of blood T cell repertoires in COVID-19. For the study at large: Spain, Italy and the United States supplied samples that represented acute and convalescent COVID-19. The cDNA or gDNA used as material had been derived from T cells, B-cell-depleted T cells, or PBMCs.

In the original workflow: Nucleated cell number was recorded as an estimate derived from reference gene primer amplification. The assay was immunoSEQ multiplex PCR, and TCRdb's table has in-frame clones only and misses some. V and J calls and clone size come straight from that table; D and trimming were deduced from the DNA. The sample includes 200,000 to 250,000 clones, approximately 81% seen only once; the top ten take about 10%. This CDR3 comprises 13 residues. V dropped 5 bases and J dropped 1 base, with 8 bases sitting between them. From germline, CDR1 is SNHLY and CDR2 FYNNEI. This sequence joins TRBV2 and TRBJ1-1, with D tentatively TRBD1 (6 bases). The sequencing sample was made of peripheral blood. This sequence originates from an elderly woman with acute or convalescent COVID-19. In DNA form, the CDR3 reads TGTGCCAGCAGTCAGACAGGGAACACTGAAGCTTTCTTT. It translates to CASSQTGNTEAFF.